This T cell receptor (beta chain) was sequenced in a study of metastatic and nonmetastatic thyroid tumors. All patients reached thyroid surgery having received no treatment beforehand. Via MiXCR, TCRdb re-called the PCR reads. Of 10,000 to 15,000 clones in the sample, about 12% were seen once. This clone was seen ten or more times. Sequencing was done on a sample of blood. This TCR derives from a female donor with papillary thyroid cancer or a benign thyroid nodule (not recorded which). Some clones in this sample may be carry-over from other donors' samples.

CDR3 loop: CASSPLAGAVGELFF. For the CDR3, the DNA is TGTGCCAGCAGCCCACTAGCGGGAGCGGTCGGGGAGCTGTTTTTT. V is TRBV5-6 and J is TRBJ2-2, with 11 bases identical to TRBD2. Germline V lookup: CDR1 SGHDT, CDR2 YYEEEE. Trimming removed 4 bases from V and 7 bases from J; junction bases left unmatched: 6. The length of the CDR3 is 15 residues.